The sequence of this TCR beta chain was determined in a study of cytomegalovirus exposure and HLA in healthy donors. Study-wide background: It was reported in a later analysis that the same platform had been used for the 110 or so validation repertoires as for the roughly 670 first-cohort repertoires. Notes on the study in general: It was confirmed in vitro that a few of the CMV-associated chains were specific for CMV antigens. The investigators catalogued some 160 TCR beta chains as cytomegalovirus-associated. A subsequent analysis found that TCR clusters from the first cohort also tended to co-occur in the 90 to 150 validation repertoires, with approximately 95% of cluster scores above 0.

Trimming stripped 6 bases from V and 0 bases from J, with 12 bases between. This CDR3 is built from 15 residues. The germline CDR1 and CDR2 sequences are SNHLY and FYNNEI. Assay: immunoSEQ multiplex PCR; the TCRdb copy retains only in-frame clones and omits some. The sample consists of roughly 200,000 clones, more than 75% of them appearing once. About this clone itself: The antigen is undetermined.

The source is a man aged 25-45 years in good health and CMV-seropositive. The source material was PBMCs. The V and J genes are TRBV2 and TRBJ1-5; weak D call: TRBD1 (5 bases). The CDR3 region has the DNA TGTGCCAGCAGATTGACAGATTATAGCAATCAGCCCCAGCATTTT. Amino acids: CASRLTDYSNQPQHF. The full variable domain, with the rest looked up from reference TRBV2 and TRBJ1-5, is EPEVTQTPSHQVTQMGQEVILRCVPISNHLYFYWYRQILGQKVEFLVSFYNNEISEKSEIFDDQFSVERPDGSNFTLKIRSTKLEDSAMYFCASRLTDYSNQPQHFGDGTRLSIL.